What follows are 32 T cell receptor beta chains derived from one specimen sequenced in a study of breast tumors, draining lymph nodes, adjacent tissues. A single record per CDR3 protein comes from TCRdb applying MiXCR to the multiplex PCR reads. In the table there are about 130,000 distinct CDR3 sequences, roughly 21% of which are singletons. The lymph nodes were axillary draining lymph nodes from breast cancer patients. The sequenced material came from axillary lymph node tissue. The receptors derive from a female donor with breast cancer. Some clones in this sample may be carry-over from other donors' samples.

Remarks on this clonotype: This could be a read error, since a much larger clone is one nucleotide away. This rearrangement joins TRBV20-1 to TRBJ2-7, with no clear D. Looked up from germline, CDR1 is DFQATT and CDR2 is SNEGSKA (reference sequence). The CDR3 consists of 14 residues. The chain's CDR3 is CSARDQTDSYAQYF. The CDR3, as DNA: TGCAGTGCTAGAGATCAGACCGACTCCTACGCGCAGTACTTC.

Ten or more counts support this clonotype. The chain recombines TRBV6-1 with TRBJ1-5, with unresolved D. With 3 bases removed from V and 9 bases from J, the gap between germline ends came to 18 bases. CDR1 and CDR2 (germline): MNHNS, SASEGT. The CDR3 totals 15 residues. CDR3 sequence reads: CASSEEILLVRPQHF. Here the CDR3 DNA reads TGTGCCAGCAGTGAGGAAATTTTGCTTGTGCGGCCCCAGCATTTT.

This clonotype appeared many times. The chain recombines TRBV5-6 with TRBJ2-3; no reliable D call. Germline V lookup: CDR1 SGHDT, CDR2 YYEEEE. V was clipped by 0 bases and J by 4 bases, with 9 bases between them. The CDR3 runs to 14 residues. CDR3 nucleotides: TGTGCCAGCAGCTTGGTCGTTCTGGCAGATACGCAGTATTTT. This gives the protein CASSLVVLADTQYF.

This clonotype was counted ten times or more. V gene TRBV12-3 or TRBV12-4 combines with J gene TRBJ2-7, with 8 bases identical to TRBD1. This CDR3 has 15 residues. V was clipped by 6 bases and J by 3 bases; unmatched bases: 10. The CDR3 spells CASSRTGGPLYEQYF. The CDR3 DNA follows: TGTGCCAGCAGCCGTACAGGGGGTCCTCTCTACGAGCAGTACTTC.

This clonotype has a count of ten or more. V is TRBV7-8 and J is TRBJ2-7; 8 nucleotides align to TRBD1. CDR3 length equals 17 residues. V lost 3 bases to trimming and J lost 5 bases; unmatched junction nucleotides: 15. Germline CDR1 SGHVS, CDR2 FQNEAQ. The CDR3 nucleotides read TGTGCCAGCAGCTTGGCGTGGGGCGGCAGGGGGCGCGACGAGCAGTACTTC. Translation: CASSLAWGGRGRDEQYF.

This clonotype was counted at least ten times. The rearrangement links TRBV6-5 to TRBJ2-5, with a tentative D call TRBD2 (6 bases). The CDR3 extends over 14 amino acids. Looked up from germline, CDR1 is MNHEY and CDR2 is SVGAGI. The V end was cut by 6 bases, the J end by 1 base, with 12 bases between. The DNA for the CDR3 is TGTGCCAGCAGCCCGCGCGGGACCCAAGAGACCCAGTACTTC. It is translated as CASSPRGTQETQYF.

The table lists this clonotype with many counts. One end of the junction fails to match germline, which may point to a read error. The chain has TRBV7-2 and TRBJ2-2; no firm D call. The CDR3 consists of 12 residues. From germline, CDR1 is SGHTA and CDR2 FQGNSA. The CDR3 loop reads CASSLVTWELFF. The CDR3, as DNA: TGTGCCAGCAGCTTAGTCACCTGGGAGCTGTTTTTT.

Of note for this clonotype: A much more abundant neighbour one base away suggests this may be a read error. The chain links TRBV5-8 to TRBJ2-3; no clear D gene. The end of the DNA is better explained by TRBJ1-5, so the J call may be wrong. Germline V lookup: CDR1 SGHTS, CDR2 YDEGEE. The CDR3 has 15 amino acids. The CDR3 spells CASNKWASGTDTQHF. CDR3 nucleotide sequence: TGTGCCAGCAACAAATGGGCTAGCGGCACAGATACGCAGCATTTT.

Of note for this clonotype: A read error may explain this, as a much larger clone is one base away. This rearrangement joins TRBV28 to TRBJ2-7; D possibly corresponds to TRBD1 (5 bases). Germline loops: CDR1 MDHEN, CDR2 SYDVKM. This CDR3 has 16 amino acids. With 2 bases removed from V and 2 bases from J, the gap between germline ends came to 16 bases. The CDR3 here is CASSLVAGNDAYEQYF. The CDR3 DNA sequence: TGTGCCAGCAGTTTAGTGGCAGGGAACGACGCCTACGAGCAGTACTTC.

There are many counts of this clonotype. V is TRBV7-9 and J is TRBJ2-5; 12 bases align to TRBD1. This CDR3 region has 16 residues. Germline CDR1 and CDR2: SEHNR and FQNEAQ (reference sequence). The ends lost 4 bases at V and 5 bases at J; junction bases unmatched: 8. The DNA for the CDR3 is TGTGCCAGCAGCTCCGCCGGGACAGGGGGCCGGGAGACCCAGTACTTC. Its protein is CASSSAGTGGRETQYF.

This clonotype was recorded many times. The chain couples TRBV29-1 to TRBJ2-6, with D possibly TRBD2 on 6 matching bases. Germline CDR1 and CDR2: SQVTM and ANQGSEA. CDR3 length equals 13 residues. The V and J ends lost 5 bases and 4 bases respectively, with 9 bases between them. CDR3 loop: CSVRGSGANVLTF. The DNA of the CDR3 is TGCAGCGTTCGGGGGTCCGGGGCCAACGTCCTGACTTTC.

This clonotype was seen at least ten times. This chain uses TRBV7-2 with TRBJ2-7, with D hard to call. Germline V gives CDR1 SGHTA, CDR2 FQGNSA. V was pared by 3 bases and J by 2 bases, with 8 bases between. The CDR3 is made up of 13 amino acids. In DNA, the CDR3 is TGTGCCAGCAGCTTTTACCTAACCTACGAGCAGTACTTC. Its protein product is CASSFYLTYEQYF.

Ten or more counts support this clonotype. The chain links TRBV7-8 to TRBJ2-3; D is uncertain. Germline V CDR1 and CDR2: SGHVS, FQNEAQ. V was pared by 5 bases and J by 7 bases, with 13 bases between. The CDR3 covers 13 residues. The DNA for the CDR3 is TGTGCCAGCAGCCCCTTTAGGGCTAATACGCAGTATTTT. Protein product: CASSPFRANTQYF.

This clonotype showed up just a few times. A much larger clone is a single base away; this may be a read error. The CDR3 loop is CASSRADYNSPLHF. CDR3 nucleotides: TGTGCCAGCAGCAGGGCGGACTATAATTCACCCCTCCACTTT. J is TRBJ1-6 and V is TRBV7-9; no reliable D call. Germline assignment: CDR1 SEHNR and CDR2 FQNEAQ (reference sequence). V was pared by 5 bases and J by 3 bases, with 8 bases between. CDR3 length: 14 residues.

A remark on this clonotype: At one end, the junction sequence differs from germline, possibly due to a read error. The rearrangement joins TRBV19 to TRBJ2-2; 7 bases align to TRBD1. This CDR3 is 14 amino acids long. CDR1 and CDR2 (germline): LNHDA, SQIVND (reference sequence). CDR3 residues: CTSRGQRDTGELYF. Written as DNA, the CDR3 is TGTACCAGTCGGGGACAGAGAGACACCGGGGAGCTGTATTTT.

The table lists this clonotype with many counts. This CDR3 reads CASSQDVAGEQYF. The CDR3 region has the DNA TGTGCCAGCAGCCAAGATGTCGCGGGGGAGCAGTACTTC. The rearrangement uses TRBV4-2 and TRBJ2-7, with D perhaps TRBD2 (6 bases). Deletions cut 0 bases from V and 7 bases from J, with 10 bases between. The CDR3 has 13 amino acids. Germline V gene lookup returns CDR1 LGHNA and CDR2 YNFKEQ.

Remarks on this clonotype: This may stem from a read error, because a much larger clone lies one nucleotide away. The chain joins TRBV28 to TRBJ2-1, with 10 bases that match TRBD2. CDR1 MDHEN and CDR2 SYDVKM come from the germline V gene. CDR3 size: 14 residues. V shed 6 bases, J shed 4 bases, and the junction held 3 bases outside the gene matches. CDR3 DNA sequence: TGTGCCAGCAGCCGGACTAGCGGATACAATGAGCAGTTCTTC. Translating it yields CASSRTSGYNEQFF. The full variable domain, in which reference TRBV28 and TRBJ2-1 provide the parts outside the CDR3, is DVKVTQSSRYLVKRTGEKVFLECVQDMDHENMFWYRQDPGLGLRLIYFSYDVKMKEKGDIPEGYSVSREKKERFSLILESASTNQTSMYLCASSRTSGYNEQFFGPGTRLTVL.

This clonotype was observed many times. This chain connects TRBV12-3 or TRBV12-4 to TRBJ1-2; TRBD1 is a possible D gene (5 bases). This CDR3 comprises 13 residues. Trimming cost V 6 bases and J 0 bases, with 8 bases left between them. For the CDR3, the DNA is TGTGCCAGCAGAAGGGGAGCTAACTATGGCTACACCTTC. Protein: CASRRGANYGYTF.

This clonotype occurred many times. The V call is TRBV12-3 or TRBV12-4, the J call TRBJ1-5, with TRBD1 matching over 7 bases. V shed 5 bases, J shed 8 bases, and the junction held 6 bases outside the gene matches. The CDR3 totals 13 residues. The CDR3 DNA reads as TGTGCCAGCAGTCGACAGGGTTTGAAGCCCCAGCATTTT. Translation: CASSRQGLKPQHF.

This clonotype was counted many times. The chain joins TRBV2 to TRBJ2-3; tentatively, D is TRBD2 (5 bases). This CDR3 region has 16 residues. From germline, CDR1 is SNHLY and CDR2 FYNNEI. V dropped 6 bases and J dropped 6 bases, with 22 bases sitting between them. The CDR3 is CASRESGNPAVDTQYF. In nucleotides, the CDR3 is TGTGCCAGCAGAGAATCCGGGAACCCAGCTGTTGATACGCAGTATTTT.

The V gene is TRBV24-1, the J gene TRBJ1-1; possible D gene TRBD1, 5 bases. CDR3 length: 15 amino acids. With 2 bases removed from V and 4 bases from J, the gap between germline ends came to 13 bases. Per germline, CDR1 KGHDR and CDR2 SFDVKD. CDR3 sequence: CATSDSGRQSTEAFF. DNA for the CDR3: TGTGCCACCAGTGATTCCGGCAGACAGTCCACTGAAGCTTTCTTT.

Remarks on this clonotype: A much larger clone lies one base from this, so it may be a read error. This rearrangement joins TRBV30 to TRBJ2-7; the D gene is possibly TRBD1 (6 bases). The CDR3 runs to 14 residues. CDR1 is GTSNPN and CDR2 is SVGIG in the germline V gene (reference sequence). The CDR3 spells CAWSGQATSYERYF. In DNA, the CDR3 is TGTGCCTGGAGTGGACAGGCGACCTCCTACGAGCGGTACTTC. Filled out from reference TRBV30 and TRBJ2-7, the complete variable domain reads SQTIHQWPATLVQPVGSPLSLECTVEGTSNPNLYWYRQAAGRGLQLLFYSVGIGQISSEVPQNLSASRPQDRQFILSSKKLLLSDSGFYLCAWSGQATSYERYFGPGTRLTVT.

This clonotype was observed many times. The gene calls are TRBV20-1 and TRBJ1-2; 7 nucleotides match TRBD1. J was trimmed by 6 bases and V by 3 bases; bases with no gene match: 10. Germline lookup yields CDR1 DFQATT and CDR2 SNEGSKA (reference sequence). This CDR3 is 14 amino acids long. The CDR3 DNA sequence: TGCAGTGCTAGTAGTCTCGCAGGGGGGGATGGCTACACCTTC. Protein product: CSASSLAGGDGYTF.

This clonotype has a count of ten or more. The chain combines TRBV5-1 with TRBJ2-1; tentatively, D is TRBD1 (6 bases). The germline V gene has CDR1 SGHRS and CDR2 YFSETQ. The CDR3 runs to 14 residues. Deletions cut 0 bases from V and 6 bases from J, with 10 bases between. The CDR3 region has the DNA TGCGCCAGCAGCTTGGGGACAGATTTCAATGAGCAGTTCTTC. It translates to CASSLGTDFNEQFF.

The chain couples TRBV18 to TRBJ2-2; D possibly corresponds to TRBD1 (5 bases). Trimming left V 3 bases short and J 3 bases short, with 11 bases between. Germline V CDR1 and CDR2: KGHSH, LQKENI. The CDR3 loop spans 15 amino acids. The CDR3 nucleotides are TGTGCCAGCTCACCTGCGGACATCCACACCGGGGAGCTGTTTTTT. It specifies CASSPADIHTGELFF.

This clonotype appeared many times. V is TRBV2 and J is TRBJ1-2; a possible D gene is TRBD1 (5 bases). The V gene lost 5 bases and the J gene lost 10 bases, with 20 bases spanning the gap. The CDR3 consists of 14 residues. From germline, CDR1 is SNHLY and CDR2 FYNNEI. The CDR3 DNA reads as TGTGCCAGCAGTAATTCGCAGGAGGGGTTTGACTACACCTTC. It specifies CASSNSQEGFDYTF.

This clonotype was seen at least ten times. The CDR3 loop is CASSDSGGALTDTQYF. The CDR3 DNA follows: TGTGCCAGCAGTGACTCGGGGGGGGCCCTCACAGATACGCAGTATTTT. The chain couples TRBV6-4 to TRBJ2-3, with TRBD2 as a possible D gene (7 bases). Germline assignment: CDR1 MRHNA and CDR2 SNTAGT. The CDR3 runs to 16 residues. V lost 0 bases and J lost 2, with 12 bases in between.

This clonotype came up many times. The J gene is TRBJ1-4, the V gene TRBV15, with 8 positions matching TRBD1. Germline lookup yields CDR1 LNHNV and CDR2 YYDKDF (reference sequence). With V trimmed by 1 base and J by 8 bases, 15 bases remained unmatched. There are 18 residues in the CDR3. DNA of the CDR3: TGTGCCACCAGCAGAGGGGACAGGAGACCCCCTAGCTTCGAAAAACTGTTTTTT. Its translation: CATSRGDRRPPSFEKLFF.

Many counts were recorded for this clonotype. This CDR3 is CASSLGDRDGNEQFF. The CDR3 nucleotides are TGCGCCAGCAGCTTGGGTGATAGGGATGGGAATGAGCAGTTCTTC. This chain uses TRBV5-1 with TRBJ2-1; D is ambiguous. This CDR3 contains 15 residues. Trimming cost V 0 bases and J 7 bases, with 14 bases left between them. The germline V gene encodes CDR1 SGHRS and CDR2 YFSETQ.

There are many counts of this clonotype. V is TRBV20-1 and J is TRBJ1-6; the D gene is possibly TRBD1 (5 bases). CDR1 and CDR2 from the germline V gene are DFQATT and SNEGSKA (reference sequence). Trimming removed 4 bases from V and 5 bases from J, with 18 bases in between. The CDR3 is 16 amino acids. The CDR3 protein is CSAILIGGLDNSPLHF. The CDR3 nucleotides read TGCAGTGCTATACTGATTGGGGGTCTGGATAATTCACCCCTCCACTTT.

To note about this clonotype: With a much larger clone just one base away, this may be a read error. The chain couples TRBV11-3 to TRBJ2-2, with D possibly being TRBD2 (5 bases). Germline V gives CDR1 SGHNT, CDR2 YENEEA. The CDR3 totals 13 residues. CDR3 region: CASSPKLTGELSF. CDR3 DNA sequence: TGTGCCAGCAGCCCCAAGTTAACCGGGGAGCTGTCTTTT.

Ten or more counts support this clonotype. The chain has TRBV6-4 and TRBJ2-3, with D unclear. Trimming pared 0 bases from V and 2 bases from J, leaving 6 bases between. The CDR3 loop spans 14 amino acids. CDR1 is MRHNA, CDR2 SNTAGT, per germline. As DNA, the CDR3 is TGTGCCAGCAGTGACTCGGGGTCCACAGATACGCAGTATTTT. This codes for CASSDSGSTDTQYF.